One sample yielded the 11 T cell receptor beta chains listed below, sequenced in a study of human T cells and chemical hapten exposure. The time point denotes: patch test 2, 6 weeks after DPC sensitization. Treatment defined: therapeutic diphenylcyclopropenone sensitization with weekly scalp DPC. Each CDR3 protein gets one entry after TCRdb re-called the RACE reads with MiXCR. This table has about 100,000 distinct CDR3 sequences, roughly an eighth appearing once. Specimen: whole blood, collected in connection with sensitization to the hapten diphenylcyclopropenone (DPC). Source of these receptors: a woman in her forties with alopecia areata. Some clones in this sample may be carry-over from other donors' samples.

Here the CDR3 DNA reads TGTGCCAGCACCACCCCCGGAGGGGGGGTAGGAAACGAGCAGTACTTC. Translated, it gives CASTTPGGGVGNEQYF. This chain links TRBV6-2 or TRBV6-3 with TRBJ2-7; the D gene is possibly TRBD2 (7 bases). CDR3 length: 16 amino acids. With 7 bases removed from V and 5 bases from J, the gap between germline ends came to 24 bases. Germline CDR1 MNHEY, CDR2 SVGEGT.

The table lists this clonotype with many counts. The chain links TRBV6-1 to TRBJ1-4, with a weak D call TRBD1 (5 bases). Trimming cost V 8 bases and J 3 bases, with 16 bases left between them. This CDR3 contains 15 residues. Germline V gives CDR1 MNHNS, CDR2 SASEGT. Here the CDR3 DNA reads TGTGCCAGCGCGATTAAAGGGGCTCCTAATGAAAAACTGTTTTTT. Protein sequence: CASAIKGAPNEKLFF.

The rearrangement links TRBV5-6 to TRBJ2-7; D not resolved. Trimming stripped 4 bases from V and 0 bases from J, with 11 bases between. The germline CDR1 and CDR2 sequences are SGHDT and YYEEEE. CDR3 length: 14 residues. The CDR3 spells CASSPTAASYEQYF. The CDR3 DNA sequence: TGTGCCAGCAGCCCGACGGCGGCCTCCTACGAGCAGTACTTC.

This clonotype has at least ten counts. The gene calls are TRBV3-1 and TRBJ2-5; TRBD2 agrees at 8 bases. Losses at the gene ends were 1 base for V and 1 base for J; bases not matched to a gene: 5. This CDR3 is 16 amino acids long. CDR1 and CDR2 from the germline V gene are LGHDT and YNNKEL (reference sequence). The CDR3 loop is CASSQGLAGGQETQYF. For the CDR3, the DNA is TGTGCCAGCAGCCAAGGATTGGCGGGAGGCCAAGAGACCCAGTACTTC.

This clonotype appeared many times. This chain links TRBV6-4 with TRBJ2-7; D uncertain. This CDR3 is built from 10 residues. Germline CDR1 reads MRHNA; CDR2 reads SNTAGT. V shed 7 bases and J shed 5 bases, with 6 bases lying between them. In DNA, the CDR3 is TGTGCCAGCACCCCCAACGAGCAGTACTTC. Amino acid sequence: CASTPNEQYF.

This clonotype was counted ten times or more. The rearrangement uses TRBV7-9 and TRBJ1-3, with D unresolved. Trimming removed 5 bases at V and 0 bases at J, with 14 bases between. Germline CDR1 is SEHNR and CDR2 is FQNEAQ (reference sequence). CDR3 length equals 16 residues. The CDR3 loop is CASSPDIASSGNTIYF. The CDR3 nucleotides are TGTGCCAGCAGCCCCGACATTGCCTCCTCTGGAAACACCATATATTTT.

The chain joins TRBV20-1 to TRBJ2-3; the D is unclear. Germline CDR1 is DFQATT and CDR2 is SNEGSKA (reference sequence). This CDR3 comprises 13 residues. V lost 4 bases and J 2 bases, leaving 10 bases between the germline ends. CDR3: CSAKDSYTDTQYF. CDR3 nucleotides: TGCAGTGCTAAGGATAGTTACACAGATACGCAGTATTTT.

This clonotype showed up many times. V and J are TRBV5-4 and TRBJ2-1; 10 nucleotides line up with TRBD2. The CDR3 length is 18 residues. Trimming took 0 bases from V and 4 from J; bases not matched to a gene: 10. Per the germline V gene, CDR1 is SGHNT and CDR2 is YYREEE (reference sequence). Here the CDR3 DNA reads TGTGCCAGCAGCTTGGTCATACTAGCGGGACCTTTGTACAATGAGCAGTTCTTC. Encoded protein: CASSLVILAGPLYNEQFF. Filled out from reference TRBV5-4 and TRBJ2-1, the complete variable domain reads ETGVTQSPTHLIKTRGQQVTLRCSSQSGHNTVSWYQQALGQGPQFIFQYYREEENGRGNFPPRFSGLQFPNYSSELNVNALELDDSALYLCASSLVILAGPLYNEQFFGPGTRLTVL.

This clonotype was detected only a few times. This chain connects TRBV20-1 to TRBJ2-1; 8 bases are shared with TRBD2. The CDR3 totals 15 residues. V shed 1 base and J 8 bases; nucleotides not matched to a gene: 10. Germline assignment: CDR1 DFQATT and CDR2 SNEGSKA (reference sequence). CDR3 DNA sequence: TGCAGTGCTAGAGCCCAGGCTAGCGGGTTCTATGAGCAGTTCTTC. Residues: CSARAQASGFYEQFF.

The chain recombines TRBV6-6 with TRBJ2-1; a weak D match, TRBD2 (5 bases). Germline V gene sequence: CDR1 MNHNY, CDR2 SVGAGI (reference sequence). V lost 6 bases and J 2 bases, leaving 14 bases between the germline ends. This CDR3 contains 15 residues. The CDR3 DNA reads TGTGCCAGCAGCCCCGTCACGGGGACCTACAATGAGCAGTTCTTC. This codes for CASSPVTGTYNEQFF.

This chain links TRBV7-8 with TRBJ2-7, with TRBD1 identical over 8 bases. This CDR3 contains 13 residues. Trimming took 5 bases from V and 5 from J; bases not matched to a gene: 5. Germline V gene data show CDR1 as SGHVS and CDR2 as FQNEAQ. The CDR3 loop reads CASSPDRDHEQYF. CDR3 DNA: TGTGCCAGCAGCCCGGACAGGGACCACGAGCAGTACTTC.